These T cell receptor beta chains were read from a single sample in a study of CXCR3-negative and CXCR3-positive naive CD8 T cells. TCRdb re-called the 5' RACE reads and gives one entry per CDR3 protein, without DNA. The sample spans about 120,000 distinct CDR3 sequences; the ten largest clones claim about 0.34%. The sample comprised naive CXCR3+ CD8+ T cells from blood. Receptors originate from a human donor in good health. Some clones in this sample may be carry-over from other donors' samples. The CDR3 runs from the conserved cysteine through the conserved F or W.

J	V	CDR3
TRBJ2-7	TRBV7-9	CASSQTGLEQYF
TRBJ2-1	TRBV28	CASSLLQQPSLGDEQFF
TRBJ2-5	TRBV29-1	CSVDGRGQGETQYF
TRBJ2-1	TRBV29-1	CSALGRDSYNEQFF
TRBJ1-5	TRBV19	CASSSDGGARQPQHF
TRBJ2-1	TRBV9	CASSSRLEADGSYNEQFF
TRBJ2-2	TRBV15	CATSRETGELFF
TRBJ2-2	TRBV9	CASSARTAVGELFF
TRBJ2-7	TRBV7-6	CASSPGTSAYEQYF
TRBJ2-3	TRBV15	CATSRDVSYTDTQYF
TRBJ1-2	TRBV2	CASSEAVDRDHYGYTF
TRBJ2-3	TRBV9	CASSVGLAGNTDTQYF
TRBJ2-1	TRBV29-1	CSAKLAGPYNEQFF
TRBJ1-6	TRBV20-1	CSARGLREGANSPLHF
TRBJ2-7	TRBV27	CASSPVGGSSYEQYF
TRBJ1-3	TRBV7-2	CASSLSGSGNTIYF
TRBJ2-5	TRBV5-1	CASSFRDRDWETQYF
TRBJ2-1	TRBV6-5	CASRQGLDFDNEQFF
TRBJ1-5	TRBV12-3/TRBV12-4	CASSLGHLGSNQPQHF
TRBJ1-5	TRBV5-1	CASSLEGDHQPQHF
TRBJ1-2	TRBV4-1	CASSQSPGNGYTF
TRBJ2-3	TRBV7-2	CASSLALWGGSRGDTQYF
TRBJ2-7	TRBV14	CASSYRGSSYEQYF
TRBJ2-7	TRBV12-3/TRBV12-4	CASSLAFYEQYF
TRBJ2-5	TRBV28	CASSFGGLAAQETQYF
TRBJ1-5	TRBV6-5	CASSYGPTHQPQHF
TRBJ2-5	TRBV12-3/TRBV12-4	CASSFFDPGPRQETQYF
TRBJ2-1	TRBV12-3/TRBV12-4	CASSPTRVDSYNEQFF